These T cell receptor beta chains were read from a single sample in a study of blood T cell repertoires in COVID-19. Clones were read by immunoSEQ multiplex PCR, and TCRdb kept only the in-frame ones, dropping some. Of about 200,000 clones listed, 75% to 85% are singletons. Sequencing used PBMCs or T cells enriched from blood (not recorded which). Every receptor here comes from a woman aged 40 to 50 with acute COVID-19. Both conserved end residues are part of each CDR3. Fields, in order: D gene, V gene, J gene, clone size, CDR3 DNA, CDR3 protein. A D gene is named only where the DNA matches it firmly. For some rows the clone size is stated as once, few or many, or as a class when expanded; others skip it.

>.|TRBV28|TRBJ1-5|.
TGTGCCAGCAGCCTGACAATTCAGCCCCAGCATTTT
CASSLTIQPQHF
>TRBD2|TRBV5-4|TRBJ2-7|.
TGTGCCAGCAGCTTGGCCATTGCGGGGGGCAGGGACGGCTACGAGCAGTACTTC
CASSLAIAGGRDGYEQYF
>TRBD2|TRBV7-2|TRBJ2-1|.
TGTGCCAGCAGCCCGGGGGGGTCCGCTACCTACAATGAGCAGTTCTTC
CASSPGGSATYNEQFF
>.|TRBV28|TRBJ1-1|few
TGTGCCAGCAACAACCGGGGGAACACTGAAGCTTTCTTT
CASNNRGNTEAFF
>.|TRBV4-1|TRBJ1-2|few
TGCGCCAGCAGTAGAACAGCCCCCGTATTCTACACCTTC
CASSRTAPVFYTF
>TRBD1|TRBV30|TRBJ2-1|.
TGTGCCTGGAGTTCCGGACAGGGGGAGAATGAGCAGTTCTTC
CAWSSGQGENEQFF
>.|TRBV12-5|TRBJ1-1|.
TGTGCTAGTGGGGATAGAAGGAGGAACACTGAAGCTTTCTTT
CASGDRRRNTEAFF
>TRBD1|TRBV5-4|TRBJ2-7|.
TGTGCCAGCAGCCAGGGGGACAGTCGCGACGAGCAGTACTTC
CASSQGDSRDEQYF
>.|TRBV28|TRBJ1-2|.
TGTGCCAGCAGTTTAGGGGGAGGGGTAGGTGGCTACACCTTC
CASSLGGGVGGYTF
>.|TRBV28|TRBJ1-5|few
TGTGCCAGCAGGGGGGACATGACGGCGCCCCAGCATTTT
CASRGDMTAPQHF
>.|TRBV3-1/TRBV3-2|TRBJ1-1|.
TGTGCCAGCAGCCAGAGGGTGGGGAACACTGAAGCTTTCTTT
CASSQRVGNTEAFF
>TRBD1|TRBV4-1|TRBJ1-6|.
TGCGCCAGCAGCCCTCGGGCCAGGGGGCAAGGTAATTCACCCCTCCACTTT
CASSPRARGQGNSPLHF
>.|TRBV11-3|TRBJ2-3|.
TGTGCCAGCAGCTTCTACACAGATACGCAGTATTTT
CASSFYTDTQYF
>.|TRBV7-8|TRBJ1-2|.
TGTGCCAGCAGCCCGGTGGGTCCAGGCCATTCCTCTAACTATGGCTACACCTTC
CASSPVGPGHSSNYGYTF